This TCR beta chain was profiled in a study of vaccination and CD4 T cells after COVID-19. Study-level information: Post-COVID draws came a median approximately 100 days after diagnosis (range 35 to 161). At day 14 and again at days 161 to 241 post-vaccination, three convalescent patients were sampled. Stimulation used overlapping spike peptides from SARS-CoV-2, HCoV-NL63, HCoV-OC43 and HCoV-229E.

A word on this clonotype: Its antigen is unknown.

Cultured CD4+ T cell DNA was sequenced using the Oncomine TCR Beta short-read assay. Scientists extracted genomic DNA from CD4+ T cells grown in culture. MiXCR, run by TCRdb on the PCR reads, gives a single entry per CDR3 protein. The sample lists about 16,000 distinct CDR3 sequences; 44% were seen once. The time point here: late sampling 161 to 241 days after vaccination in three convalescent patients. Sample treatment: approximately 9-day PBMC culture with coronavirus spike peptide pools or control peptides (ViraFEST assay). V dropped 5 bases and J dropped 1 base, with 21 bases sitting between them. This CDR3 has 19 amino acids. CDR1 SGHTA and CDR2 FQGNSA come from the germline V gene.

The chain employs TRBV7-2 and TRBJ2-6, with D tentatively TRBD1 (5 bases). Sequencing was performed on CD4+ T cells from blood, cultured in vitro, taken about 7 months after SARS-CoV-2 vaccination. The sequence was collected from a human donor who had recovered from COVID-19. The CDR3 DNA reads TGTGCCAGCAGCGTTCCGGCGGAACAGGACATATCTGGGGCCAACGTCCTGACTTTC. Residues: CASSVPAEQDISGANVLTF. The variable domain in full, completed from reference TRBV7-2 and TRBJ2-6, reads GAGVSQSPSNKVTEKGKDVELRCDPISGHTALYWYRQSLGQGLEFLIYFQGNSAPDKSGLPSDRFSAERTGGSVSTLTIQRTQQEDSAVYLCASSVPAEQDISGANVLTFGAGSRLTVL.